Sequencing of this T cell receptor (beta chain) was carried out in a study of T cells in Graves' hyperthyroidism and ophthalmopathy. Study-level points and caveats: Clonotypes that were expanded in thyroid above 0.001 mostly appeared in blood too.

For this clonotype: Its antigen is unidentified. Compared with germline, one end of the junction differs, possibly owing to a read error.

CDR3 size: 15 residues. Looked up from germline, CDR1 is MDHEN and CDR2 is SYDVKM. Diagnosis rested on symptoms, serum thyroxine and TRAb, thyroid ultrasound, and orbital computed tomography. TCR beta CDR3 regions were amplified from RNA. First-round RT-PCR of the TCR CDR3 relied on the HTBI primer set. MiXCR was run by TCRdb on the multiplex PCR reads, yielding one entry per CDR3 protein. Of hundreds of thousands of distinct CDR3 sequences detected, approximately 25% appear once; the ten largest clones hold around 32%. The source is a woman between 40 and 50 years old with Graves' ophthalmopathy. Material for sequencing was blood. The chain employs TRBV28 and TRBJ1-1; the D is unclear. The CDR3 DNA reads TGTGCCAGCAGTTTCCCCGTACCCATGAACACTGAAGCTTGCTTT. Its translation: CASSFPVPMNTEACF.